This entry concerns a single TCR beta chain. This record comes from a study of cytomegalovirus exposure and HLA in healthy donors. Assay used: immunoSEQ multiplex PCR; TCRdb lists only in-frame clones, some missing. The sample gives 100,000 to 150,000 clones, roughly 89% of which show up once; about 1% is in the top ten. The donors were in the roughly 110-subject validation cohort, distinct from the roughly 720-subject first cohort. Sequencing was done on a sample of PBMCs. This TCR derives from a woman aged 18-29 years in good health and CMV-seronegative.

CDR3: CASSPRRENTEAFF. DNA for the CDR3: TGTGCCAGCAGTCCCCGGCGGGAGAACACTGAAGCTTTCTTT. The V and J genes are TRBV6-5 and TRBJ1-1; unclear D gene. The CDR3 contains 14 residues. Trimming left V 5 bases short and J 1 base short, with 11 bases between. Germline assignment: CDR1 MNHEY and CDR2 SVGAGI.